This T cell receptor (beta chain) stems from a study of graft-versus-host responses after intestinal transplantation. General observations from the study: Ileal or blood samples showed some GvH clones first, and such clones were also found in recipient marrow.

Method: immunoSEQ multiplex PCR; TCRdb's copy keeps in-frame clones and lacks some. The sample includes approximately 120,000 clones, approximately 90% of them seen just once. The V gene's germline CDR1 is SGDLS and CDR2 YYNGEE. This CDR3 has 14 amino acids. Trimming cost V 4 bases and J 7 bases, with 17 bases left between them. This clone was found once. Its matching antigen is unknown. The rearrangement links TRBV9 to TRBJ1-2; a possible D gene is TRBD1 (5 bases). Sequenced here: unstimulated CD4+ T cells sorted from spleen or lymph node cells, sampled before intestinal transplant. The TCR sequence derives from a human donor who received an intestinal transplant. This chain's CDR3 is CASSPGHPEGGYTF. The CDR3 DNA is TGTGCCAGCAGCCCCGGACATCCTGAGGGTGGCTACACCTTC.